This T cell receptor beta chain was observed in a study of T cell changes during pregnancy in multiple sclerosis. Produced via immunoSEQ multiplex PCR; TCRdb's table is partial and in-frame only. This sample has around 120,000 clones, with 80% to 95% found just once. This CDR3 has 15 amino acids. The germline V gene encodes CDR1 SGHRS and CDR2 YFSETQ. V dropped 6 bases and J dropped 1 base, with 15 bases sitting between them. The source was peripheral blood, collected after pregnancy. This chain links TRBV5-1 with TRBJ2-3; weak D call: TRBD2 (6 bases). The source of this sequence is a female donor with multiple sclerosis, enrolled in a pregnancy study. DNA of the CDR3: TGCGCCAGCAAGCTTCGGGCGGGGCGCACAGATACGCAGTATTTT. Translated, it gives CASKLRAGRTDTQYF.